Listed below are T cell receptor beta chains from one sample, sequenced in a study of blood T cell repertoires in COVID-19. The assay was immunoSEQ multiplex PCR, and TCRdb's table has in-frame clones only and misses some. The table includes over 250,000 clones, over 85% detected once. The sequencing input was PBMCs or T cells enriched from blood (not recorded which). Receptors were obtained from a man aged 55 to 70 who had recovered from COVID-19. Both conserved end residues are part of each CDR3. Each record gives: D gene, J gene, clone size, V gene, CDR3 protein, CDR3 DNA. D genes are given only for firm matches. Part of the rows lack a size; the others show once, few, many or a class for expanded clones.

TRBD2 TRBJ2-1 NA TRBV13 CASSLGFGTSQYNEQFF TGTGCCAGCAGCTTGGGATTTGGGACTAGCCAGTACAATGAGCAGTTCTTC
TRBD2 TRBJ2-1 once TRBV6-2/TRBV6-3 CASSYSPRGDKEQFF TGTGCCAGCAGTTACTCCCCCCGGGGGGATAAGGAGCAGTTCTTC
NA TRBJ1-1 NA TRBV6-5 CASRREVQNTEAFF TGTGCCAGCAGACGAGAAGTTCAGAACACTGAAGCTTTCTTT
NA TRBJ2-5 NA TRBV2 CASVGEHSQETQYF TGTGCCAGCGTTGGAGAACATTCCCAAGAGACCCAGTACTTC
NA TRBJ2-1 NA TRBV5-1 CASSLEVSRGAQFF TGCGCCAGCAGCTTGGAGGTCTCTCGGGGGGCGCAGTTCTTC
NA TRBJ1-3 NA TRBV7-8 CASSLAVRTVSGNTIYF TGTGCCAGCAGCTTAGCAGTCAGGACAGTCTCTGGAAACACCATATATTTT
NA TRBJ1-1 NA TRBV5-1 CASSLAPEGAEAFF TGCGCCAGCAGCTTGGCTCCGGAGGGCGCTGAAGCTTTCTTT
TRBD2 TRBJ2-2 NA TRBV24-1 CATSDSPYRAGGNTGELFF TGTGCCACCAGTGATTCCCCCTATCGAGCGGGAGGAAACACCGGGGAGCTGTTTTTT
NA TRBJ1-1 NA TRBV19 CASSIDRQASFWDTEAFF TGTGCCAGTAGTATAGATCGGCAGGCTAGCTTTTGGGACACTGAAGCTTTCTTT
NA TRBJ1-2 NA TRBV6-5 CASSLTPNYGYTF TGTGCCAGCAGTTTGACACCTAACTATGGCTACACCTTC
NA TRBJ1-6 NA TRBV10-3 CAIGPNKVHLHF TGTGCCATCGGGCCGAACAAGGTTCACCTCCACTTT